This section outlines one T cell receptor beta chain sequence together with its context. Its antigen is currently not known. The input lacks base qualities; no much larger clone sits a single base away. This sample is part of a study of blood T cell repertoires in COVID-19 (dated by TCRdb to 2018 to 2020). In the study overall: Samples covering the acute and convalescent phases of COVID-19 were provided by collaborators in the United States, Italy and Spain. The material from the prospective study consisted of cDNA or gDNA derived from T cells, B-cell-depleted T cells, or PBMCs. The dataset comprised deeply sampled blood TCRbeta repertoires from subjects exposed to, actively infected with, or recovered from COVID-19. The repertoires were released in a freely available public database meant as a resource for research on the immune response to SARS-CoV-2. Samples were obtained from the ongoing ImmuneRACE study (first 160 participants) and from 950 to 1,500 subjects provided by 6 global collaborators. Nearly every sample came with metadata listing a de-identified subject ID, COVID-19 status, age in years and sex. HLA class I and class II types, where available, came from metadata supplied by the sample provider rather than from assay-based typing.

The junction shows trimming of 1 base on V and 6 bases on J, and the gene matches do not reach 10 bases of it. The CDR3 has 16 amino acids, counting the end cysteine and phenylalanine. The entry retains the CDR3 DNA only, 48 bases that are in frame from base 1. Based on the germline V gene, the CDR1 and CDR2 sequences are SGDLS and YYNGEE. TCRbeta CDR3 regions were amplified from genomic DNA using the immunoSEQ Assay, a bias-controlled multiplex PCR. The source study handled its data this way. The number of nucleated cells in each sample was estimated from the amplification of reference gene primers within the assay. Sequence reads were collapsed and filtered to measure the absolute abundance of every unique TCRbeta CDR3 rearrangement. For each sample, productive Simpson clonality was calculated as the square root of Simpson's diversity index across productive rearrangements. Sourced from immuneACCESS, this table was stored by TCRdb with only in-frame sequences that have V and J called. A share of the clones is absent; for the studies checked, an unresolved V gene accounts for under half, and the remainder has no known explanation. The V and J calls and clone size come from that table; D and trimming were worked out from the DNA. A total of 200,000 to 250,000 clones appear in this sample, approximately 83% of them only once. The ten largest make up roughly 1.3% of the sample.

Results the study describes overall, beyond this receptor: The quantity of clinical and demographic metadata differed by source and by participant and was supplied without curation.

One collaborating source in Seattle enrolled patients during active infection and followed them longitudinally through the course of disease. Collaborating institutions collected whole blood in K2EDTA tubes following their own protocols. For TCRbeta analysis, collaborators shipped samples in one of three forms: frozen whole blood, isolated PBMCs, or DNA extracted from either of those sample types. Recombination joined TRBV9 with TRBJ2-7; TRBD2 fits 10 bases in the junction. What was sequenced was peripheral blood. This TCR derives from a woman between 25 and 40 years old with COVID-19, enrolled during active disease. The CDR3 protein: CASSVTSGTTNGEQYF. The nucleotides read TGTGCCAGCAGCGTAACTAGCGGGACCACGAACGGCGAGCAGTACTTC.